Below are 21 T cell receptor beta chains sequenced from a single sample in a study of T cell responses to AZD1222 COVID-19 vaccine. TCRdb's copy holds only in-frame clones and misses some; the assay was immunoSEQ multiplex PCR. This table holds 95,000 to 150,000 clones, about 90% found once. Sequenced here: peripheral blood, sampled on day 0 of AZD1222 vaccination. These receptors were obtained from an adult in good health.

The chain combines TRBV4-2 with TRBJ1-3, with D hard to call. CDR3 length equals 15 residues. Germline V gives CDR1 LGHNA, CDR2 YNFKEQ. With 0 bases removed from V and 0 bases from J, the gap between germline ends came to 6 bases. The CDR3 sequence is CASSQERDSGNTIYF. As DNA, the CDR3 is TGTGCCAGCAGCCAAGAGCGAGACTCTGGAAACACCATATATTTT.

The rearrangement uses TRBV28 and TRBJ2-2; D gene uncertain. V shed 7 bases and J shed 2 bases, with 8 bases lying between them. From germline, CDR1 is MDHEN and CDR2 SYDVKM. This CDR3 region has 13 residues. Written as DNA, the CDR3 is TGTGCCAGCAAAGGCCCAAACACCGGGGAGCTGTTTTTT. Translation: CASKGPNTGELFF.

The chain couples TRBV18 to TRBJ1-5, with D possibly matching TRBD1 (5 bases). Looked up from germline, CDR1 is KGHSH and CDR2 is LQKENI. This CDR3 has 13 amino acids. V lost 3 bases to trimming and J lost 8 bases, with 11 bases between them. The CDR3: CASSPGGEKPQHF. The CDR3 bases are TGTGCCAGCTCACCGGGGGGGGAGAAGCCCCAGCATTTT.

The chain is built from TRBV20-1 and TRBJ2-7; D perhaps matches TRBD1 (5 bases). The CDR3 consists of 11 residues. Germline values: CDR1 DFQATT, CDR2 SNEGSKA (reference sequence). V was trimmed by 6 bases and J by 4 bases, leaving 10 bases between them. CDR3 nucleotides: TGCAGTGCCACCCGACAGTACGAGCAGTACTTC. Amino acids: CSATRQYEQYF.

This chain connects TRBV3-1 (or the pseudogene TRBV3-2) to TRBJ2-7; D gene uncertain. This CDR3 is built from 14 residues. Per the germline V gene, CDR1 is LGHDT and CDR2 is YNNKEL (reference sequence). V lost 4 bases and J lost 4, with 14 bases in between. The CDR3 sequence: CASSLVHLGYEQYF. The DNA of the CDR3 is TGTGCCAGCAGCCTAGTCCACCTTGGATACGAGCAGTACTTC.

CDR3: CASSVVPSQGLGGANVLTF. DNA of the CDR3: TGTGCCAGCAGCGTAGTCCCCTCCCAGGGGTTGGGTGGGGCCAACGTCCTGACTTTC. The chain couples TRBV9 to TRBJ2-6, with a weak D call TRBD1 (6 bases). Trimming left V 0 bases short and J 3 bases short, with 19 bases between. Germline V gene data show CDR1 as SGDLS and CDR2 as YYNGEE. The CDR3 is 19 residues long. The whole variable domain, remainder taken from reference TRBV9 and TRBJ2-6, is DSGVTQTPKHLITATGQRVTLRCSPRSGDLSVYWYQQSLDQGLQFLIQYYNGEERAKGNILERFSAQQFPDLHSELNLSSLELGDSALYFCASSVVPSQGLGGANVLTFGAGSRLTVL.

The chain carries TRBV13 and TRBJ1-4; 10 bases line up with TRBD1. Germline values: CDR1 PRHDT, CDR2 FYEKMQ (reference sequence). The CDR3 runs 18 residues. The V gene end was trimmed by 5 bases and the J gene end by 0 bases; junction bases not matched to a gene: 9. The CDR3 region has the DNA TGTGCCAGCAGCGTTAGACAGGGGGCGCAGCCAACTAATGAAAAACTGTTTTTT. Translation gives CASSVRQGAQPTNEKLFF.

The chain employs TRBV5-1 and TRBJ1-4; no definite D call. Germline-derived CDR1 and CDR2 are SGHRS and YFSETQ. CDR3 length: 12 residues. Trimming pared 2 bases from V and 8 bases from J, leaving 7 bases between. CDR3: CASSFLGEKLFF. CDR3 nucleotides: TGCGCCAGCAGCTTTTTAGGGGAAAAACTGTTTTTT.

The chain is built from TRBV6-5 and TRBJ1-1; the D is unclear. CDR3 length equals 13 residues. V lost 2 bases and J 2 bases, leaving 6 bases between the germline ends. Germline loops: CDR1 MNHEY, CDR2 SVGAGI. CDR3 residues: CASSYLDNTEAFF. CDR3 DNA: TGTGCCAGCAGTTACCTTGATAACACTGAAGCTTTCTTT.

The rearrangement joins TRBV7-8 to TRBJ1-5, with TRBD1 identical over 8 bases. CDR1 is SGHVS, CDR2 FQNEAQ, per germline. This CDR3 has 14 residues. Germline trimming cut 6 bases from V and 5 bases from J; bases unmatched to any gene: 6. CDR3 protein: CASREDRGHQPQHF. The CDR3 coding sequence is TGTGCCAGCAGGGAAGACAGGGGACATCAGCCCCAGCATTTT.

The chain links TRBV6-5 to TRBJ1-5, with D perhaps matching TRBD1 (5 bases). Between the trimmed V and J ends, which lost 5 bases and 9 bases, there was a span of 17 bases. CDR3 length: 14 amino acids. Germline CDR1 MNHEY, CDR2 SVGAGI. Here the CDR3 DNA reads TGTGCCAGCAGTCCGGGCGGGGCAAACGGGCCCCAGCATTTT. Residues: CASSPGGANGPQHF.

This chain links TRBV11-2 with TRBJ1-1; D gene unclear. There are 14 residues in the CDR3. CDR1 SGHAT and CDR2 FQNNGV come from the germline V gene. V was shortened by 1 base and J by 4 bases, with 10 bases between the two germline ends. CDR3 nucleotide sequence: TGTGCCAGCAGCTTAGCCAGCCCGACCACTGAAGCTTTCTTT. Translating gives CASSLASPTTEAFF.

The chain recombines TRBV19 with TRBJ1-2, with a possible D match to TRBD1 (5 bases). Germline values: CDR1 LNHDA, CDR2 SQIVND (reference sequence). V was clipped by 3 bases and J by 13 bases, with 18 bases between them. The CDR3 has 13 residues. The CDR3 region is CASSMSPEGSRTF. The CDR3 coding sequence is TGTGCCAGTAGTATGAGCCCCGAGGGGTCTCGCACCTTC. Full variable domain (missing parts from reference TRBV19 and TRBJ1-2): DGGITQSPKYLFRKEGQNVTLSCEQNLNHDAMYWYRQDPGQGLRLIYYSQIVNDFQKGDIAEGYSVSREKKESFPLTVTSAQKNPTAFYLCASSMSPEGSRTFGSGTRLTVV.

V is TRBV13 and J is TRBJ2-5; TRBD1 aligns across 7 bases. CDR3 length: 15 residues. The germline V gene encodes CDR1 PRHDT and CDR2 FYEKMQ (reference sequence). The V and J ends lost 3 bases and 5 bases, in that order; junction bases with no gene match: 9. This CDR3 reads CASSFDRERKETQYF. The CDR3 DNA is TGTGCCAGCAGCTTCGACAGGGAACGCAAGGAGACCCAGTACTTC.

The chain employs TRBV19 and TRBJ2-7; 11 nucleotides align to TRBD1. With 5 bases clipped from V and 4 bases from J, the junction kept 4 bases outside the gene matches. This CDR3 has 14 amino acids. Germline values: CDR1 LNHDA, CDR2 SQIVND (reference sequence). CDR3 coding DNA: TGTGCCAGTAGTGCCCGGGACAGGGGGTACGAGCAGTACTTC. This codes for CASSARDRGYEQYF.

The CDR3 reads CASSLTGTGGLGEKLFF. The CDR3 DNA reads as TGTGCCAGCAGTCTCACCGGGACAGGGGGCCTGGGTGAAAAACTGTTTTTT. The chain uses TRBV28 and TRBJ1-4; 12 bases are a match to TRBD1. There are 17 residues in the CDR3. V lost 5 bases and J lost 7; bases outside the gene matches: 11. The germline CDR1 and CDR2 sequences are MDHEN and SYDVKM.

This clone appeared once. V gene TRBV30 combines with J gene TRBJ1-3; no reliable D call. This CDR3 region has 13 residues. V gave up 2 bases and J gave up 0 bases, with 5 bases separating them. Germline V CDR1 and CDR2: GTSNPN, SVGIG (reference sequence). This CDR3 reads CAWSMGSGNTIYF. The CDR3 DNA reads as TGTGCCTGGAGTATGGGCTCTGGAAACACCATATATTTT.

The CDR3 DNA reads TGTGCCAGCAGCTTACGGCAGGGGGCCTATGGCTACACCTTC. Its translation is CASSLRQGAYGYTF. V and J are TRBV7-2 and TRBJ1-2, with 8 nucleotides matching TRBD1. Trimming removed 2 bases from V and 4 bases from J; junction bases left unmatched: 3. In germline, CDR1 is SGHTA, CDR2 FQGNSA. The CDR3 spans 14 residues. Full variable domain (rest looked up from reference TRBV7-2 and TRBJ1-2): GAGVSQSPSNKVTEKGKDVELRCDPISGHTALYWYRQSLGQGLEFLIYFQGNSAPDKSGLPSDRFSAERTGGSVSTLTIQRTQQEDSAVYLCASSLRQGAYGYTFGSGTRLTVV.

This clone was recorded a few times. V usage is TRBV5-4 and J usage is TRBJ1-3, with D perhaps matching TRBD1 (5 bases). V gave up 0 bases and J gave up 0 bases, with 10 bases separating them. From germline, CDR1 is SGHNT and CDR2 YYREEE (reference sequence). The CDR3 runs 16 residues. As DNA, the CDR3 is TGTGCCAGCAGCTTGGGGGACCGTGTCTCTGGAAACACCATATATTTT. Translating it yields CASSLGDRVSGNTIYF.

The rearrangement joins TRBV29-1 to TRBJ1-1, with a possible D match to TRBD1 (5 bases). Germline-derived CDR1 and CDR2 are SQVTM and ANQGSEA. This CDR3 contains 13 residues. Trimming left V 6 bases short and J 1 base short, with 12 bases between. The CDR3 nucleotides are TGCAGCGTCGGGTATGGGGGGAACACTGAAGCTTTCTTT. It yields the protein CSVGYGGNTEAFF.

The chain links TRBV18 to TRBJ2-5; D assignment may be TRBD1 or TRBD2 (5 bases each). The CDR3 contains 16 residues. The V and J ends lost 0 bases and 3 bases respectively, with 14 bases between them. The germline CDR1 and CDR2 sequences are KGHSH and LQKENI. The DNA of the CDR3 is TGTGCCAGCTCACCACCCTACGGGGCCTCTAAAGAGACCCAGTACTTC. Its translation: CASSPPYGASKETQYF.